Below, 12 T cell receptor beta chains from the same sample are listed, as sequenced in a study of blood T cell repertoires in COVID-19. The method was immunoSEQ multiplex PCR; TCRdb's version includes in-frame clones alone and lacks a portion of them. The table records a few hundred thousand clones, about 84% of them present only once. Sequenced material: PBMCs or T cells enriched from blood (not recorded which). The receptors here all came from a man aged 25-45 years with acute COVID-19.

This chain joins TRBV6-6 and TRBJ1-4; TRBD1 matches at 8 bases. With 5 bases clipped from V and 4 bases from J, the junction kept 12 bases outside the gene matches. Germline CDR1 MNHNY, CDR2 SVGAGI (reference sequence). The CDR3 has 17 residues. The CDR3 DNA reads TGTGCCAGCAGTCGCCGGACAGGGAGGGCCATTAATGAAAAACTGTTTTTT. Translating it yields CASSRRTGRAINEKLFF.

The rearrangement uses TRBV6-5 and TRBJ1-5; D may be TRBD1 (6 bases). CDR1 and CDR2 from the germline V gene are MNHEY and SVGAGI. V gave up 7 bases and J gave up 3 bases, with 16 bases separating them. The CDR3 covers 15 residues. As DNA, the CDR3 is TGTGCCAGCATAGGACAGATGGGTCTCAATCAGCCCCAGCATTTT. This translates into CASIGQMGLNQPQHF.

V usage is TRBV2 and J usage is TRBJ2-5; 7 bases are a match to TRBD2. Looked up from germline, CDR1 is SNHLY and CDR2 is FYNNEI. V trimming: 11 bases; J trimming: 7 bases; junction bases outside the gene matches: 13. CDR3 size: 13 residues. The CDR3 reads CAGRDADLRTQYF. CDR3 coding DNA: TGTGCCGGGAGGGACGCCGACCTGAGGACCCAGTACTTC.

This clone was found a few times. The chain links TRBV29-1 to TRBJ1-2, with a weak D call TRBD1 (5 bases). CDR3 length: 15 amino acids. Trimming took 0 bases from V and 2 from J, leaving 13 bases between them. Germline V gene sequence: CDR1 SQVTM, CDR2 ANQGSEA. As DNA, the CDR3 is TGCAGCGTTGAAGATAACGACAGCCCAAACTATGGCTACACCTTC. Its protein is CSVEDNDSPNYGYTF.

CDR3 loop: CASSLAGVQETQYF. The CDR3 DNA is TGTGCCAGCAGTCTAGCGGGGGTTCAAGAGACCCAGTACTTC. V is TRBV28 and J is TRBJ2-5, with 10 bases matching TRBD2. The V and J ends lost 5 bases and 2 bases, in that order; junction bases with no gene match: 2. The germline V gene has CDR1 MDHEN and CDR2 SYDVKM. This CDR3 contains 14 residues.

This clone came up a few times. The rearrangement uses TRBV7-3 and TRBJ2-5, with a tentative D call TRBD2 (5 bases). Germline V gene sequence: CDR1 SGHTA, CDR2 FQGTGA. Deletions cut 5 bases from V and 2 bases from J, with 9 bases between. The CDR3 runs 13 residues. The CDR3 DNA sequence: TGTGCCAGCAGCCGTCGGACTCAAGAGACCCAGTACTTC. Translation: CASSRRTQETQYF.

DNA of the CDR3: TGTGCCAGTAGTGCACAGGGGGGTTCTGGAAACACCATATATTTT. Amino acid sequence: CASSAQGGSGNTIYF. This chain joins TRBV19 and TRBJ1-3, with TRBD1 matching 8 bases. The CDR3 consists of 15 residues. The V and J ends lost 5 bases and 1 base, in that order; junction bases with no gene match: 4. The V gene's germline CDR1 is LNHDA and CDR2 SQIVND (reference sequence). The entire variable domain, with the rest obtained from reference TRBV19 and TRBJ1-3, is as follows: DGGITQSPKYLFRKEGQNVTLSCEQNLNHDAMYWYRQDPGQGLRLIYYSQIVNDFQKGDIAEGYSVSREKKESFPLTVTSAQKNPTAFYLCASSAQGGSGNTIYFGEGSWLTVV.

The CDR3: CATSRDGAGGSSNYGYTF. Written as DNA, the CDR3 is TGTGCCACCAGCAGAGATGGGGCAGGGGGCAGCTCTAACTATGGCTACACCTTC. The chain couples TRBV15 to TRBJ1-2; 8 bases are shared with TRBD1. J lost 0 bases, V lost 0 bases, and 9 bases had no gene match. Germline values: CDR1 LNHNV, CDR2 YYDKDF (reference sequence). The CDR3 extends over 18 amino acids. The full variable domain, rest sourced from reference TRBV15 and TRBJ1-2, is DAMVIQNPRYQVTQFGKPVTLSCSQTLNHNVMYWYQQKSSQAPKLLFHYYDKDFNNEADTPDNFQSRRPNTSFCFLDIRSPGLGDTAMYLCATSRDGAGGSSNYGYTFGSGTRLTVV.

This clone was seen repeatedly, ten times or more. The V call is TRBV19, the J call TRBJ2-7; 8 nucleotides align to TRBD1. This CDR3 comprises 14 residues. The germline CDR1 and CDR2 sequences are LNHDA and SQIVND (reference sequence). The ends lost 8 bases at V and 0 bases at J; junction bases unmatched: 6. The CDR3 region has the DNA TGTGCCAGTGCCGGGACAGGACTCTCCTACGAGCAGTACTTC. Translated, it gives CASAGTGLSYEQYF.

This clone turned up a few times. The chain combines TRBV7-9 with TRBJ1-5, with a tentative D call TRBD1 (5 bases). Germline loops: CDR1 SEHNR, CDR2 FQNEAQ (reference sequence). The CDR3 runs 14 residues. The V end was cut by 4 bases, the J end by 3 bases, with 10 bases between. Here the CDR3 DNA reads TGTGCCAGCAGCTACGCGGGGGTCAATCAGCCCCAGCATTTT. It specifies CASSYAGVNQPQHF.

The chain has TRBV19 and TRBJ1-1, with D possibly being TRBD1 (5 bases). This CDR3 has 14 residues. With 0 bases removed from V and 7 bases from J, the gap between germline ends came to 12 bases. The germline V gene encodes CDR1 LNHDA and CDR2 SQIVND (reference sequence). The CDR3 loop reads CASSIDVWGDEAFF. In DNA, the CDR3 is TGTGCCAGTAGTATAGATGTTTGGGGGGATGAAGCTTTCTTT.

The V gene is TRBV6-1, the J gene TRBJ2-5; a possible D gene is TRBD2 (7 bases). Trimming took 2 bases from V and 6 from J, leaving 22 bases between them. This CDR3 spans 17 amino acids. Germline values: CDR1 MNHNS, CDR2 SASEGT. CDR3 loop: CASSEMRGGADFQTQYF. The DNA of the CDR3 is TGTGCCAGCAGTGAAATGAGAGGGGGGGCCGATTTCCAGACCCAGTACTTC.